These 24 T cell receptor beta chains were sequenced from one sample in a study of blood T cell repertoires in COVID-19. Data came from immunoSEQ multiplex PCR; TCRdb stores just in-frame clones and leaves some out. The sample has 300,000 to 400,000 clones, around nine tenths seen once; the top ten hold around 3.3%. The sample was peripheral blood. The receptors derive from a woman under 30 who had recovered from COVID-19.

J is TRBJ2-2 and V is TRBV7-6, with 7 bases that match TRBD2. There are 21 residues in the CDR3. The V gene's germline CDR1 is SGHVS and CDR2 FNYEAQ. Trimming cost V 5 bases and J 0 bases; bases outside gene matches: 21. The CDR3 nucleotides read TGTGCCAGCAGCCCCCGGGCCGCCAGCGGGAAGCCCTATTCGAACACCGGGGAGCTGTTTTTT. Translation gives CASSPRAASGKPYSNTGELFF.

This rearrangement joins TRBV2 to TRBJ1-1; D unclear. Germline V CDR1 and CDR2: SNHLY, FYNNEI. This CDR3 is 13 amino acids long. V lost 11 bases and J 2 bases, leaving 15 bases between the germline ends. The CDR3 nucleotides are TGTGCCCAAACGGAGGCAAGAAACACTGAAGCTTTCTTT. Residues: CAQTEARNTEAFF.

V usage is TRBV5-1 and J usage is TRBJ2-1; D is unresolved. The CDR3 covers 14 residues. The germline V gene encodes CDR1 SGHRS and CDR2 YFSETQ. Deletions cut 4 bases from V and 5 bases from J, with 13 bases between. CDR3 in amino acids: CASSPQHTNNEQFF. In nucleotides, the CDR3 is TGCGCCAGCAGCCCCCAGCACACTAACAATGAGCAGTTCTTC. Drawing the rest from reference TRBV5-1 and TRBJ2-1, the complete variable domain is KAGVTQTPRYLIKTRGQQVTLSCSPISGHRSVSWYQQTPGQGLQFLFEYFSETQRNKGNFPGRFSGRQFSNSRSEMNVSTLELGDSALYLCASSPQHTNNEQFFGPGTRLTVL.

The chain joins TRBV24-1 to TRBJ2-3; TRBD1 aligns across 11 bases. CDR1 is KGHDR and CDR2 is SFDVKD in the germline V gene. The ends lost 5 bases at V and 0 bases at J; junction bases unmatched: 15. This CDR3 has 20 amino acids. The CDR3 DNA follows: TGTGCCACCAGTGGGGGGGACAGGGGGAAATTGGGGACTAGCACAGATACGCAGTATTTT. Translating gives CATSGGDRGKLGTSTDTQYF.

The rearrangement uses TRBV5-8 and TRBJ1-4, with 9 positions matching TRBD1. With 4 bases clipped from V and 5 bases from J, the junction kept 6 bases outside the gene matches. CDR3 length: 15 residues. Germline V CDR1 and CDR2: SGHTS, YDEGEE. CDR3 in DNA: TGTGCCAGCAGCGCGGGACAGGGCGGGAATGAAAAACTGTTTTTT. Translating gives CASSAGQGGNEKLFF. The full variable domain, completed using reference TRBV5-8 and TRBJ1-4, is EAGVTQSPTHLIKTRGQQATLRCSPISGHTSVYWYQQALGLGLQFLLWYDEGEERNRGNFPPRFSGRQFPNYSSELNVNALELEDSALYLCASSAGQGGNEKLFFGSGTQLSVL.

In its sample, this clone was seen a few times. The chain joins TRBV10-2 to TRBJ1-5; D may be TRBD1 (5 bases). The CDR3 has 14 residues. CDR1 and CDR2 (germline): WSHSY, SAAADI. The V gene lost 6 bases and the J gene lost 6 bases, with 15 bases spanning the gap. The CDR3 is CASSLGEGIQPQHF. The CDR3 DNA is TGCGCCAGCAGCCTCGGGGAGGGGATTCAGCCCCAGCATTTT.

The J gene is TRBJ2-5, the V gene TRBV19; 9 positions agree with TRBD2. Germline-derived CDR1 and CDR2 are LNHDA and SQIVND (reference sequence). The J segment lost 4 bases and the V segment lost 5 bases, leaving 8 bases of the junction unmatched. This CDR3 has 15 residues. This chain's CDR3 is CASSPLAGMRETQYF. The CDR3 DNA reads as TGTGCCAGTAGTCCCCTAGCGGGAATGAGAGAGACCCAGTACTTC.

This chain connects TRBV12-3 or TRBV12-4 to TRBJ1-1; no reliable D call. This CDR3 region has 13 residues. Trimming took 7 bases from V and 4 from J, leaving 13 bases between them. In DNA, the CDR3 is TGTGCCAGCATCCCCGGAAGGAGCACTGAAGCTTTCTTT. Translating it yields CASIPGRSTEAFF.

The rearrangement uses TRBV9 and TRBJ2-3, with 8 bases that match TRBD2. Germline values: CDR1 SGDLS, CDR2 YYNGEE. The CDR3 contains 15 residues. The J segment lost 1 base and the V segment lost 3 bases, leaving 4 bases of the junction unmatched. DNA of the CDR3: TGTGCCAGCAGCGCGGGAGGGCAGCGCACAGATACGCAGTATTTT. This codes for CASSAGGQRTDTQYF. The full variable domain, with the rest looked up from reference TRBV9 and TRBJ2-3, is DSGVTQTPKHLITATGQRVTLRCSPRSGDLSVYWYQQSLDQGLQFLIQYYNGEERAKGNILERFSAQQFPDLHSELNLSSLELGDSALYFCASSAGGQRTDTQYFGPGTRLTVL.

The chain couples TRBV7-2 to TRBJ1-2, with D uncertain. This CDR3 has 16 residues. Trimming pared 2 bases from V and 0 bases from J, leaving 13 bases between. Germline V gene lookup returns CDR1 SGHTA and CDR2 FQGNSA. The CDR3 DNA reads as TGTGCCAGCAGCTTAAAGTTTGCAGCGTCTAACTATGGCTACACCTTC. It is translated as CASSLKFAASNYGYTF. Based on the CDR3 plus reference TRBV7-2 and TRBJ1-2, the full variable domain is GAGVSQSPSNKVTEKGKDVELRCDPISGHTALYWYRQSLGQGLEFLIYFQGNSAPDKSGLPSDRFSAERTGGSVSTLTIQRTQQEDSAVYLCASSLKFAASNYGYTFGSGTRLTVV.

This chain links TRBV19 with TRBJ2-7; 7 nucleotides align to TRBD2. V shed 7 bases, J shed 1 base, and the junction held 10 bases outside the gene matches. This CDR3 spans 15 amino acids. Germline V lookup: CDR1 LNHDA, CDR2 SQIVND (reference sequence). CDR3 in amino acids: CASKIGRERSYEQYV. CDR3 bases: TGTGCCAGTAAGATAGGGCGGGAGAGGTCCTACGAGCAGTACGTC.

The V call is TRBV7-2, the J call TRBJ1-5; TRBD1 is a possible D gene (6 bases). Germline CDR1 reads SGHTA; CDR2 reads FQGNSA. Trimming shortened V by 2 bases and J by 7 bases, and 9 bases separated the two germline ends. The CDR3 has 13 amino acids. CDR3: CASSLNREQPQHF. DNA of the CDR3: TGTGCCAGCAGCTTAAACAGGGAGCAGCCCCAGCATTTT.

V usage is TRBV12-3 or TRBV12-4 and J usage is TRBJ1-1; D gene uncertain. This CDR3 region has 13 residues. V dropped 5 bases and J dropped 8 bases, with 15 bases sitting between them. CDR3 in amino acids: CASSPFTGVEAFF. The CDR3 DNA reads TGTGCCAGCAGTCCATTCACCGGGGTCGAAGCTTTCTTT.

The chain recombines TRBV19 with TRBJ2-2; 10 nucleotides match TRBD2. The junction had 8 bases not matched to a gene; V was cut back by 3 bases and J by 4 bases. This CDR3 has 17 amino acids. Per germline, CDR1 LNHDA and CDR2 SQIVND (reference sequence). The CDR3 here is CASSISLAGVFTGELFF. CDR3 in DNA: TGTGCCAGTAGTATTAGTCTAGCGGGAGTGTTCACCGGGGAGCTGTTTTTT.

V gene TRBV7-9 combines with J gene TRBJ2-4; TRBD1 matches at 8 bases. CDR1 and CDR2 (germline): SEHNR, FQNEAQ (reference sequence). Trimming cost V 4 bases and J 0 bases; bases outside gene matches: 14. The CDR3 is 19 residues long. CDR3 sequence reads: CASSSIRDRNLIAKNIQYF. The CDR3 nucleotides read TGTGCCAGCAGCTCCATCCGGGACAGGAACCTTATAGCCAAAAACATTCAGTACTTC.

The chain joins TRBV4-1 to TRBJ1-3; D not resolved. This CDR3 region has 14 residues. The germline gives CDR1 MGHRA, CDR2 YSYEKL. Trimming removed 2 bases at V and 4 bases at J, with 9 bases between. The CDR3 loop is CASSQQARGNTIYF. CDR3 DNA: TGCGCCAGCAGCCAACAAGCCCGCGGAAACACCATATATTTT.

This chain links TRBV6-5 with TRBJ1-5; 8 positions match TRBD1. Losses at the gene ends were 5 bases for V and 7 bases for J; bases not matched to a gene: 10. CDR3 length equals 15 residues. Looked up from germline, CDR1 is MNHEY and CDR2 is SVGAGI. The CDR3 region has the DNA TGTGCCAGCAGTAAGGACAGGGTACGGTCCCAGCCCCAGCATTTT. As protein: CASSKDRVRSQPQHF.

This clone was picked up a small number of times. The chain joins TRBV3-1 (or the pseudogene TRBV3-2) to TRBJ1-1; D unclear. With 4 bases removed from V and 0 bases from J, the gap between germline ends came to 9 bases. The CDR3 covers 14 residues. CDR1 and CDR2 from the germline V gene are LGHDT and YNNKEL (reference sequence). CDR3 sequence (DNA): TGTGCCAGCAGCCTGGGGAGGATGAACACTGAAGCTTTCTTT. Translated, it gives CASSLGRMNTEAFF.

The chain is built from TRBV6-2 or TRBV6-3 and TRBJ2-1; tentative D call: TRBD2 (6 bases). Germline CDR1 is MNHEY and CDR2 is SVGEGT. V was shortened by 4 bases and J by 8 bases, with 15 bases between the two germline ends. CDR3 length: 14 amino acids. This CDR3 reads CASSSQTSLYEQFF. CDR3 DNA sequence: TGTGCCAGCAGTTCCCAGACTAGTCTCTATGAGCAGTTCTTC.

The chain combines TRBV15 with TRBJ1-3; D is possibly TRBD1 (5 bases). This CDR3 has 12 amino acids. Germline-derived CDR1 and CDR2 are LNHNV and YYDKDF (reference sequence). V gave up 5 bases and J gave up 11 bases, with 13 bases separating them. As DNA, the CDR3 is TGTGCCACCAGCGACCCAGCGGGGGCCATATATTTT. As protein: CATSDPAGAIYF.

The chain joins TRBV5-1 to TRBJ1-6, with 9 bases fitting TRBD1. The CDR3 spans 15 residues. Germline CDR1 SGHRS, CDR2 YFSETQ. V lost 2 bases to trimming and J lost 9 bases; unmatched junction nucleotides: 6. The CDR3: CASSLGDRASSPLHF. In nucleotides, the CDR3 is TGCGCCAGCAGCTTAGGGGACAGGGCGAGTTCACCCCTCCACTTT.

The chain links TRBV11-2 to TRBJ2-2; 12 bases are shared with TRBD2. Germline V gene sequence: CDR1 SGHAT, CDR2 FQNNGV. V was clipped by 1 base and J by 4 bases; unmatched bases: 1. The CDR3 length is 16 residues. The CDR3 DNA follows: TGTGCCAGCAGCTTAGGACTAGCGGGGGCCACCGGGGAGCTGTTTTTT. Its protein product is CASSLGLAGATGELFF.

The chain joins TRBV23-1 to TRBJ2-7, with 8 bases matching TRBD1. TRBV23-1 is classed as an ORF, of uncertain function. Trimming took 3 bases from V and 2 from J; bases not matched to a gene: 12. The CDR3 is made up of 17 amino acids. CDR3 sequence: CASSHPGQGRATYEQYV. The CDR3 DNA follows: TGCGCCAGCAGTCACCCTGGACAGGGAAGGGCTACCTACGAGCAGTACGTC.

The chain has TRBV4-3 and TRBJ2-1; TRBD2 aligns across 12 bases. The length of the CDR3 is 16 residues. CDR1 is LGHNA and CDR2 is YSLEER in the germline V gene. Trimming cost V 1 base and J 7 bases; bases outside gene matches: 5. The CDR3 sequence is CASSQGLAGVVNEQFF. The DNA for the CDR3 is TGCGCCAGCAGCCAAGGACTAGCGGGAGTAGTAAATGAGCAGTTCTTC.